This T cell receptor beta chain came from a study of tumor and adjacent non-tumor tissue in lung cancer. V was pared by 5 bases and J by 6 bases, with 13 bases between. The CDR3 length is 12 residues. The germline V gene encodes CDR1 SQVTM and CDR2 ANQGSEA. RNA was extracted from bulk tissue without any cell sorting. The library came from three nested PCR rounds adapted from ARM-PCR protocols. Each CDR3 protein gets one entry after TCRdb re-called the multiplex PCR reads with MiXCR. The sample has more than 85,000 distinct CDR3 sequences; 84% are singletons. This clonotype was recorded once. This likely comes from a read error, as the CDR3 has no conserved phenylalanine or tryptophan at its end.

The chain joins TRBV29-1 to TRBJ1-1; D gene unclear. The sequence was collected from a man between 65 and 85 years old with non-small cell lung cancer. Material for sequencing was lung tumor tissue. This CDR3 is CSVMVERPEAFL. The CDR3 DNA sequence: TGCAGCGTTATGGTGGAGAGGCCTGAAGCTTTCCTT.